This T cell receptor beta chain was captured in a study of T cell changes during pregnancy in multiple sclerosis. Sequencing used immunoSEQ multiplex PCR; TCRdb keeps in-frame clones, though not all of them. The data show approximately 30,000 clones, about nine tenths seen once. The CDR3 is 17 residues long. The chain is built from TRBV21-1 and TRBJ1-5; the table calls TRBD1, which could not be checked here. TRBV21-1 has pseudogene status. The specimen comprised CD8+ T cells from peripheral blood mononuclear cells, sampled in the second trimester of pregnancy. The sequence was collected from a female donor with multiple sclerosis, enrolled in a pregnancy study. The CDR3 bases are TGTGCCAGCAGCAAATCAAGCGGGGGACAGGGAAATCAGCCCCAGCATTTT. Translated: CASSKSSGGQGNQPQHF.